This entry concerns a single T cell receptor beta chain. These data come from a study of shared clonotypes between healthy human individuals. Assay: immunoSEQ multiplex PCR; the TCRdb copy retains only in-frame clones and omits some. Among fewer than 550,000 clones, almost 80% were seen once, and the ten largest hold approximately 12%. CDR3 length: 13 residues. Germline CDR1 reads GTSNPN; CDR2 reads SVGIG (reference sequence). V lost 0 bases and J lost 7, with 12 bases in between. Sequenced input: PBMCs. The sequence was obtained from a woman aged 40 to 50 in good health. Some clones in this sample may be carry-over from other donors' samples. The V and J genes are TRBV30 and TRBJ1-2; the D is unclear. The CDR3 region has the DNA TGTGCCTGGAGTGTTTATTCTCCCGGTGGCTACACCTTC. It translates to CAWSVYSPGGYTF.